Described below is a single T cell receptor beta chain sequence and its context. The entry originates in a study of lymphopenia after photon versus proton radiotherapy. The protocol was immunoSEQ multiplex PCR, while the TCRdb copy is restricted to in-frame clones and leaves out a portion. Of about 20,000 clones in the sample, approximately 84% were seen once. The specimen was peripheral blood, collected from a patient treated with photon-based radiotherapy. The sequence was obtained from a woman aged 45-60 years with pancreatic cancer.

The DNA for the CDR3 is TGTGCCAGCAGCGAGTACTTTAGACAGGAGACAGAGACCCAGTACTTC. Its protein product is CASSEYFRQETETQYF. The V gene is TRBV28, the J gene TRBJ2-5; D possibly corresponds to TRBD1 (6 bases). CDR1 is MDHEN, CDR2 SYDVKM, per germline. The CDR3 is 16 residues long. V was cut by 6 bases and J by 4 bases, with 21 bases left in between. The variable domain in full, with the rest retrieved from reference TRBV28 and TRBJ2-5, is DVKVTQSSRYLVKRTGEKVFLECVQDMDHENMFWYRQDPGLGLRLIYFSYDVKMKEKGDIPEGYSVSREKKERFSLILESASTNQTSMYLCASSEYFRQETETQYFGPGTRLLVL.